The 4 T cell receptor beta chains below come from one sample, sequenced in a study of CD8+CD57+ T cells in acquired aplastic anemia. Genomic DNA provided the template from which TCR beta VDJ and CDR3 profiles were obtained. TCRdb analysed the reads with MiXCR anew, one entry per CDR3 protein. This table has some 160,000 distinct CDR3 sequences, more than 40% appearing once. For sequencing, patients were chosen who had shown expansion of CD8+CD57+ cells by flow cytometry. The sequenced material came from sorted CD4+, CD8+, or CD8+CD57+ T cells (not recorded which) from PBMCs. These receptors all come from a human donor with aplastic anemia.

V is TRBV19 and J is TRBJ1-3, with D unclear. V was trimmed by 3 bases and J by 2 bases, leaving 8 bases between them. The CDR3 covers 14 residues. CDR1 and CDR2 from the germline V gene are LNHDA and SQIVND (reference sequence). The chain's CDR3 is CASSIRQPGNTIYF. The CDR3 DNA is TGTGCCAGTAGTATTAGGCAGCCTGGAAACACCATATATTTT.

V usage is TRBV29-1 and J usage is TRBJ2-7; D is uncertain. The V end lost 1 base, the J end lost 4 bases, and 5 bases lay between the germline ends. This CDR3 comprises 11 residues. In germline, CDR1 is SQVTM, CDR2 ANQGSEA. CDR3 DNA: TGCAGCGTTGAAGGAGGTTACGAGCAGTACTTC. This sequence encodes CSVEGGYEQYF.

This clonotype was seen many times. This sequence joins TRBV7-8 and TRBJ2-7, with a possible D match to TRBD1 (6 bases). The V gene lost 8 bases and the J gene lost 0 bases, with 17 bases spanning the gap. Germline lookup yields CDR1 SGHVS and CDR2 FQNEAQ. The CDR3 has 15 residues. The DNA for the CDR3 is TGTGCCAGCCGCCTGGATTTGGGACACTCCTACGAGCAGTACTTC. Its protein product is CASRLDLGHSYEQYF. The entire variable domain, with the rest obtained from reference TRBV7-8 and TRBJ2-7, is as follows: GAGVSQSPRYKVAKRGQDVALRCDPISGHVSLFWYQQALGQGPEFLTYFQNEAQLDKSGLPSDRFFAERPEGSVSTLKIQRTQQEDSAVYLCASRLDLGHSYEQYFGPGTRLTVT.

This clonotype was seen at least ten times. The chain recombines TRBV12-3 or TRBV12-4 with TRBJ1-2, with 11 bases that match TRBD1. The ends lost 2 bases at V and 8 bases at J; junction bases unmatched: 4. The CDR3 extends over 14 amino acids. The CDR3 bases are TGTGCCAGCAGTTTAATGGACAGGGGGCAAGGCTACACCTTC. Residues: CASSLMDRGQGYTF.